The next 6 T cell receptor beta chains were all read from a single sample in a study of CD8+ T cells in alopecia areata. Extracted RNA was reverse transcribed into cDNA, the sequencing template. Method: immunoSEQ multiplex PCR; TCRdb's copy keeps in-frame clones and lacks some. The data hold roughly 150,000 clones, with 45% to 55% observed a single time. Sequenced material: CD8+ T cells sorted from blood, taken at week 0. The source of these receptors is a human donor with alopecia areata.

This clone showed up just a few times. V is TRBV5-1 and J is TRBJ2-2, with D tentatively TRBD1 or TRBD2 (5 bases each). Per germline, CDR1 SGHRS and CDR2 YFSETQ. The CDR3 runs 15 residues. V was cut by 9 bases and J by 4 bases, with 19 bases left in between. The CDR3 sequence: CATYTGTETTGELFF. For the CDR3, the DNA is TGCGCCACCTACACCGGGACCGAAACCACCGGGGAGCTGTTTTTT.

This chain uses TRBV9 with TRBJ1-1, with D possibly TRBD1 on 6 matching bases. Trimming pared 4 bases from V and 3 bases from J, leaving 13 bases between. Germline CDR1 is SGDLS and CDR2 is YYNGEE. The CDR3 contains 14 residues. The DNA of the CDR3 is TGTGCCAGCAGCCAAACAGGGATTTACACTGAAGCTTTCTTT. It encodes CASSQTGIYTEAFF.

The chain employs TRBV27 and TRBJ1-1; perhaps TRBD1 as D (5 bases). CDR1 and CDR2 from the germline V gene are MNHEY and SMNVEV (reference sequence). This CDR3 region has 14 residues. The V end lost 7 bases, the J end lost 10 bases, and 22 bases lay between the germline ends. CDR3 sequence reads: CASTPGTAGDGAFF. The CDR3 nucleotides read TGTGCCAGCACTCCCGGGACGGCCGGAGATGGAGCTTTCTTT.

This clone was seen more than once but under ten times. V usage is TRBV2 and J usage is TRBJ1-2, with D possibly being TRBD1 (6 bases). Trimming pared 5 bases from V and 0 bases from J, leaving 13 bases between. Germline lookup yields CDR1 SNHLY and CDR2 FYNNEI. This CDR3 is built from 15 residues. As DNA, the CDR3 is TGTGCCAGCAGTCAACTAGGGGGGGCTAACTATGGCTACACCTTC. Protein sequence: CASSQLGGANYGYTF.

This clone was counted only a few times. CDR3 bases: TGTGCCAGCAGCTTAGCGAGCTCCTACAATGAGCAGTTCTTC. This encodes CASSLASSYNEQFF. V usage is TRBV13 and J usage is TRBJ2-1; D is uncertain. The CDR3 covers 14 residues. V lost 1 base to trimming and J lost 0 bases, with 4 bases between them. Germline V gene data show CDR1 as PRHDT and CDR2 as FYEKMQ (reference sequence). Variable domain in full (rest from reference TRBV13 and TRBJ2-1): AAGVIQSPRHLIKEKRETATLKCYPIPRHDTVYWYQQGPGQDPQFLISFYEKMQSDKGSIPDRFSAQQFSDYHSELNMSSLELGDSALYFCASSLASSYNEQFFGPGTRLTVL.

The V gene is TRBV7-6, the J gene TRBJ2-7, with D possibly being TRBD2 (6 bases). Germline V CDR1 and CDR2: SGHVS, FNYEAQ. V lost 5 bases, J lost 2 bases, and 13 bases lay in between. This CDR3 is built from 14 residues. The CDR3 spells CASSPGETTYEQYF. The CDR3 nucleotides are TGTGCCAGCAGCCCGGGGGAAACCACCTACGAGCAGTACTTC.